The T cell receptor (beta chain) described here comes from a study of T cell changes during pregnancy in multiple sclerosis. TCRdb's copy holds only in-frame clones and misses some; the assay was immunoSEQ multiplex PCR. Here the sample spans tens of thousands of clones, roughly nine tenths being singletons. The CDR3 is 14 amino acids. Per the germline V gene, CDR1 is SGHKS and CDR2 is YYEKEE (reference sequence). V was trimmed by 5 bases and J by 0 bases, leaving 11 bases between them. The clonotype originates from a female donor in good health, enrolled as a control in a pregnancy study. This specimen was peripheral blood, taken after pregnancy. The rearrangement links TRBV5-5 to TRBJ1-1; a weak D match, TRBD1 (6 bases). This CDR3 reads CASSPDSLNTEAFF. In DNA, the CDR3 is TGTGCCAGCAGTCCGGACAGCTTGAACACTGAAGCTTTCTTT.